Shown below are 31 T cell receptor beta chains from a single sample sequenced in a study of T-cell reconstitution after alpha-beta-depleted transplantation in children. For TCRbeta, the library was prepared with unique molecular identifiers. TCRdb re-called the PCR reads with MiXCR, one entry per CDR3 protein. The sample lists around 600,000 distinct CDR3 sequences, roughly 10% seen once, with about 4.2% in the top ten. Source: PBMCs from the stem cell graft donor, taken from the stem cell graft. The receptor source for this set is a human donor who donated a stem cell graft to a child with acute myeloid leukemia.

This clonotype was seen many times. CDR3 region: CASSQEFGYEQFF. CDR3 nucleotides: TGCGCCAGCAGCCAAGAGTTTGGATATGAGCAGTTCTTC. The chain combines TRBV4-3 with TRBJ2-1, with unresolved D. The V gene's germline CDR1 is LGHNA and CDR2 YSLEER. The V end was cut by 0 bases, the J end by 8 bases, with 8 bases between. The CDR3 sequence is 13 residues long.

This clonotype was recorded a few times. The chain is built from TRBV29-1 and TRBJ2-7, with 11 bases that match TRBD2. The CDR3 contains 13 residues. Germline assignment: CDR1 SQVTM and CDR2 ANQGSEA. J gave up 2 bases and V 6 bases, and 3 bases lay outside the gene matches. This chain's CDR3 is CSVPGLAAYEQYF. The CDR3 bases are TGCAGCGTCCCGGGACTAGCGGCCTACGAGCAGTACTTC.

This clonotype was seen a few times. J is TRBJ2-7 and V is TRBV11-2; TRBD1 aligns across 10 bases. Per the germline V gene, CDR1 is SGHAT and CDR2 is FQNNGV. The J segment lost 4 bases and the V segment lost 5 bases, leaving 8 bases of the junction unmatched. The CDR3 is 15 amino acids. This chain's CDR3 is CASSTSGTGVYEQYF. The CDR3 nucleotides are TGTGCCAGCAGCACCTCCGGGACAGGGGTTTACGAGCAGTACTTC.

CDR3 sequence reads: CSARNSLNYGYTF. Here the CDR3 DNA reads TGCAGTGCTAGAAACAGTCTTAACTATGGCTACACCTTC. The V call is TRBV20-1, the J call TRBJ1-2; unclear D gene. Trimming cost V 2 bases and J 1 base, with 8 bases left between them. Germline V CDR1 and CDR2: DFQATT, SNEGSKA (reference sequence). This CDR3 has 13 residues.

The CDR3 nucleotides read TGCGCCAGCAGCTTCGAGGCTAGCGGGTACGAGCAGTACTTC. This sequence encodes CASSFEASGYEQYF. The genes are TRBV5-1 and TRBJ2-7; 8 positions match TRBD2. J gave up 4 bases and V 2 bases, and 5 bases lay outside the gene matches. The germline CDR1 and CDR2 sequences are SGHRS and YFSETQ. The CDR3 spans 14 residues.

This clonotype was seen ten or more times. V gene TRBV15 combines with J gene TRBJ2-7, with D tentatively TRBD1 or TRBD2 (5 bases each). Trimming removed 8 bases at V and 0 bases at J, with 8 bases between. In germline, CDR1 is LNHNV, CDR2 YYDKDF (reference sequence). The CDR3 length is 12 residues. The CDR3 loop reads CATEGSSYEQYF. The CDR3 DNA is TGTGCCACCGAGGGGAGCTCCTACGAGCAGTACTTC.

This chain connects TRBV5-6 to TRBJ2-3, with TRBD2 matching 9 bases. V shed 4 bases, J shed 7 bases, and the junction held 10 bases outside the gene matches. Germline V gene data show CDR1 as SGHDT and CDR2 as YYEEEE. The CDR3 sequence is 15 residues long. The CDR3 DNA sequence: TGTGCCAGCAGCCTTTTGCAAGCGGGAGGAAATACGCAGTATTTT. It codes for CASSLLQAGGNTQYF.

This clonotype was observed many times. The rearrangement uses TRBV24-1 and TRBJ1-3; no definite D call. Germline V CDR1 and CDR2: KGHDR, SFDVKD. The CDR3 sequence is 14 residues long. The V and J ends lost 7 bases and 0 bases respectively, with 9 bases between them. CDR3 coding DNA: TGTGCCACCAGGGACCCCGTCTCTGGAAACACCATATATTTT. This codes for CATRDPVSGNTIYF.

The chain employs TRBV27 and TRBJ2-1; D is ambiguous. The V end was cut by 3 bases, the J end by 9 bases, with 6 bases between. The CDR3 consists of 11 residues. Germline CDR1 and CDR2: MNHEY and SMNVEV (reference sequence). The CDR3 region has the DNA TGTGCCAGCAGTTTGCGGACTGAGCAGTTCTTC. Protein sequence: CASSLRTEQFF.

This clonotype has at least ten counts. The rearrangement uses TRBV29-1 and TRBJ2-2, with 12 bases fitting TRBD1. With V trimmed by 6 bases and J by 8 bases, 10 bases remained unmatched. This CDR3 region has 15 residues. Germline assignment: CDR1 SQVTM and CDR2 ANQGSEA. Here the CDR3 DNA reads TGCAGCGTGAGGGGGACAGGGGGCCATCCGGGGGAGCTGTTTTTT. Translated: CSVRGTGGHPGELFF.

This clonotype was seen repeatedly, ten times or more. The V call is TRBV16, the J call TRBJ1-1; D not resolved. With 4 bases removed from V and 0 bases from J, the gap between germline ends came to 12 bases. The CDR3 extends over 15 amino acids. Germline assignment: CDR1 KGHSY and CDR2 FQNENV. CDR3 sequence (DNA): TGTGCCAGCAGCCTCATCCCAGGTTTGAACACTGAAGCTTTCTTT. Amino acid sequence: CASSLIPGLNTEAFF.

This clonotype was found a few times. This sequence joins TRBV27 and TRBJ2-7, with D perhaps TRBD2 (6 bases). The CDR3 consists of 14 residues. V lost 3 bases and J 2 bases, leaving 11 bases between the germline ends. Germline CDR1 and CDR2: MNHEY and SMNVEV (reference sequence). CDR3 region: CASSFALAPYEQYF. The CDR3 nucleotides are TGTGCCAGCAGTTTTGCGCTAGCGCCCTACGAGCAGTACTTC.

This clonotype has more than one count but fewer than ten. J is TRBJ1-5 and V is TRBV12-3 or TRBV12-4; D call uncertain. V lost 5 bases, J lost 0 bases, and 17 bases lay in between. This CDR3 has 17 amino acids. The CDR3 DNA reads as TGTGCCAGCAGTCCCCCCGGCCGGCCTTATAGCAATCAGCCCCAGCATTTT. It translates to CASSPPGRPYSNQPQHF.

The J gene is TRBJ2-1, the V gene TRBV7-2; D is perhaps TRBD2 (7 bases). The V gene lost 5 bases and the J gene lost 0 bases, with 17 bases spanning the gap. Per germline, CDR1 SGHTA and CDR2 FQGNSA. The CDR3 sequence is 17 residues long. The CDR3 region has the DNA TGTGCCAGCAGCCCCTGGGGGCGGGGGAGCTCCTACAATGAGCAGTTCTTC. It is translated as CASSPWGRGSSYNEQFF.

This clonotype appeared a few times. The rearrangement uses TRBV28 and TRBJ2-3; D perhaps matches TRBD1 (5 bases). Trimming removed 3 bases at V and 10 bases at J, with 5 bases between. CDR3 size: 10 residues. CDR1 MDHEN and CDR2 SYDVKM come from the germline V gene. CDR3 sequence (DNA): TGTGCCAGCAGTTTGGGGCCGCAGTATTTT. Translating gives CASSLGPQYF.

This clonotype appeared a few times. V is TRBV10-3 and J is TRBJ2-5; the D gene is possibly TRBD2 (6 bases). CDR1 is ENHRY and CDR2 is SYGVKD in the germline V gene. The germline V and J ends were trimmed by 9 bases and 3 bases, with 14 bases remaining between them. CDR3 length equals 13 residues. DNA for the CDR3: TGTGCCATGGCGAGCGGGCGAGAAGAGACCCAGTACTTC. Protein sequence: CAMASGREETQYF.

This clonotype was seen a few times. The V and J genes are TRBV24-1 and TRBJ2-1, with 8 bases that match TRBD2. The CDR3 has 16 residues. Per germline, CDR1 KGHDR and CDR2 SFDVKD. J lost 4 bases, V lost 1 base, and 5 bases had no gene match. This CDR3 is CATSDFPQRGYNEQFF. The CDR3 bases are TGTGCCACCAGTGATTTTCCCCAGCGGGGGTACAATGAGCAGTTCTTC.

The chain uses TRBV20-1 and TRBJ2-7; D is perhaps TRBD2 (5 bases). Germline lookup yields CDR1 DFQATT and CDR2 SNEGSKA (reference sequence). V lost 4 bases to trimming and J lost 0 bases, with 10 bases between them. The CDR3 length is 13 residues. Here the CDR3 reads CSATSGTSYEQYF. In nucleotides, the CDR3 is TGCAGTGCTACCAGCGGAACCTCCTACGAGCAGTACTTC.

CDR3 residues: CASSPPTSGVAYEQYF. Here the CDR3 DNA reads TGTGCCAGCTCACCACCGACTAGTGGGGTCGCTTACGAGCAGTACTTC. The chain links TRBV18 to TRBJ2-7, with D maybe TRBD2 (6 bases). This CDR3 spans 16 amino acids. Germline V CDR1 and CDR2: KGHSH, LQKENI. V was pared by 0 bases and J by 4 bases, with 16 bases between.

The table lists this clonotype with a few counts. The rearrangement links TRBV3-1 to TRBJ2-7; TRBD2 is a possible D gene (5 bases). This CDR3 is 16 amino acids long. The ends were cut back, 0 bases at V and 0 bases at J, with 12 bases in the middle. Germline V gene lookup returns CDR1 LGHDT and CDR2 YNNKEL (reference sequence). The CDR3 sequence: CASSQEQTGSSYEQYF. The CDR3 DNA follows: TGTGCCAGCAGCCAAGAACAGACGGGGAGCTCCTACGAGCAGTACTTC.

The rearrangement joins TRBV21-1 to TRBJ2-1. TRBV21-1 is a recognized pseudogene. The CDR3 sequence is 13 residues long. CDR3 amino acids: CALRRQNYNEQFF. In DNA, the CDR3 is TGTGCCCTACGTCGGCAGAACTACAATGAGCAGTTCTTC.

This clonotype was seen only a few times. In DNA form, the CDR3 reads TGTGCCAGCAGCCAAAGACTAGCGGTCCCCGACAATGAGCAGTTCTTC. This gives the protein CASSQRLAVPDNEQFF. This chain joins TRBV3-1 and TRBJ2-1, with 9 bases that match TRBD2. The length of the CDR3 is 16 residues. The trim removed 2 bases at V and 5 bases at J, leaving 7 bases unmatched. Germline CDR1 and CDR2: LGHDT and YNNKEL (reference sequence).

The V call is TRBV7-9, the J call TRBJ2-1, with 8 bases identical to TRBD2. From germline, CDR1 is SEHNR and CDR2 FQNEAQ (reference sequence). The CDR3 length is 15 residues. The V segment lost 4 bases and the J segment 4 bases; nucleotides outside the gene matches: 6. This chain's CDR3 is CASSSAGLGYNEQFF. DNA for the CDR3: TGTGCCAGCAGCTCCGCGGGACTAGGGTACAATGAGCAGTTCTTC.

The chain carries TRBV20-1 and TRBJ2-3; 10 bases are shared with TRBD2. With 2 bases clipped from V and 2 bases from J, the junction kept 10 bases outside the gene matches. This CDR3 region has 17 residues. Germline assignment: CDR1 DFQATT and CDR2 SNEGSKA (reference sequence). The CDR3 nucleotides read TGCAGTGCTAGAATCCCTAGCGGGAGCGGTTACACAGATACGCAGTATTTT. Encoded protein: CSARIPSGSGYTDTQYF.

Details on this clonotype: A read error may be the cause here, since a much bigger clone is one base away. The V and J genes are TRBV7-9 and TRBJ2-1, with 10 bases fitting TRBD2. This CDR3 spans 11 amino acids. The germline V gene encodes CDR1 SEHNR and CDR2 FQNEAQ (reference sequence). The CDR3 loop is CVSSGGDEQFF. The CDR3 DNA reads TGTGTCAGCAGCGGGGGGGATGAGCAGTTCTTC.

This clonotype occurred a few times. The chain couples TRBV20-1 to TRBJ2-3; the D gene is possibly TRBD2 (6 bases). This CDR3 spans 15 amino acids. Germline assignment: CDR1 DFQATT and CDR2 SNEGSKA (reference sequence). CDR3: CSFWVQGTPTDTQYF. The CDR3 DNA reads TGCAGCTTCTGGGTTCAAGGGACTCCCACAGATACGCAGTATTTT.

The chain combines TRBV25-1 with TRBJ2-5; D unclear. Germline CDR1 reads MGHDK; CDR2 reads SYGVNS. Deletions cut 4 bases from V and 2 bases from J, with 11 bases between. This CDR3 contains 14 residues. Written as DNA, the CDR3 is TGTGCCAGCAGTGGGGCTAAAACACAAGAGACCCAGTACTTC. Translated: CASSGAKTQETQYF.

This clonotype was recorded many times. The rearrangement links TRBV20-1 to TRBJ1-1; D unresolved. The ends were cut back, 3 bases at V and 0 bases at J, with 8 bases in the middle. Germline values: CDR1 DFQATT, CDR2 SNEGSKA (reference sequence). There are 13 residues in the CDR3. CDR3 sequence: CSASGELNTEAFF. In DNA form, the CDR3 reads TGCAGTGCTAGCGGGGAATTGAACACTGAAGCTTTCTTT.

The chain couples TRBV5-5 to TRBJ2-5; TRBD2 aligns across 7 bases. The germline V gene has CDR1 SGHKS and CDR2 YYEKEE (reference sequence). The junction had 6 bases not matched to a gene; V was cut back by 6 bases and J by 1 base. CDR3 length: 14 residues. This CDR3 reads CASKPTSAQETQYF. The CDR3 DNA sequence: TGTGCCAGCAAACCCACTAGCGCCCAAGAGACCCAGTACTTC.

The chain is built from TRBV4-1 and TRBJ2-4, with D perhaps matching TRBD2 (6 bases). CDR1 MGHRA and CDR2 YSYEKL come from the germline V gene. The germline V and J ends were trimmed by 0 bases and 7 bases, with 25 bases remaining between them. CDR3 size: 19 residues. CDR3 protein: CASSQEWIGRLVPGNIQYF. CDR3 coding DNA: TGCGCCAGCAGCCAAGAGTGGATAGGCAGACTAGTCCCCGGGAACATTCAGTACTTC.

At least ten counts were recorded for this clonotype. V usage is TRBV12-3 or TRBV12-4 and J usage is TRBJ2-7, with D unclear. CDR3 length: 15 amino acids. Between the trimmed V and J ends, which lost 8 bases and 2 bases, there was a span of 19 bases. The CDR3 is CASGRPGASAYEQYF. The CDR3, as DNA: TGTGCCAGCGGACGGCCGGGCGCGTCCGCCTACGAGCAGTACTTC.